The clone carrying this T cell receptor (beta chain) showed up just a few times. The antigen remains unidentified. This sample is drawn from a study of blood T cells in healthy people across ages. Regarding the study as a whole: Those diversity estimates obtained from one million T cells were thought to be underestimates.

Collection of 8.5 to 10 milliliters of peripheral blood was performed for each donor. Using a J-beta primer mix together with a sample-barcoded 5' primer, a second PCR was run for roughly 7 to 11 cycles. TCRdb called the 5' RACE reads again in MiXCR, with one record for every CDR3 protein. The table shows about 1.7 million distinct CDR3 sequences, with 28% occurring only once. The CDR3 runs to 12 residues. The V and J ends lost 6 bases and 5 bases respectively, with 7 bases between them. CDR1 is WNHNN, CDR2 SYGVQD, per germline (reference sequence). This clonotype was sampled from a young woman in good health. The sample taken for sequencing was blood. The rearrangement joins TRBV10-1 to TRBJ2-2, with D unclear. In DNA form, the CDR3 reads TGCGCCAGCAGAGGTCTTACCGGGGAGCTGTTTTTT. This gives the protein CASRGLTGELFF.